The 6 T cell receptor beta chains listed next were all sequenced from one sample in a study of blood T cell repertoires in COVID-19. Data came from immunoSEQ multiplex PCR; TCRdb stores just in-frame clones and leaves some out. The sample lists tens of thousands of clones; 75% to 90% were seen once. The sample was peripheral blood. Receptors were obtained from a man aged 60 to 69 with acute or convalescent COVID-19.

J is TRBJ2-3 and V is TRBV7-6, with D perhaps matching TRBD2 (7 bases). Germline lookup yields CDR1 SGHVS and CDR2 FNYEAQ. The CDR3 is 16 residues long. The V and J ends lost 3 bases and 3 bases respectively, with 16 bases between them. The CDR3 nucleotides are TGTGCCAGCAGCTTGGGGGGGGCCACCACAACAGATACGCAGTATTTT. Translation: CASSLGGATTTDTQYF.

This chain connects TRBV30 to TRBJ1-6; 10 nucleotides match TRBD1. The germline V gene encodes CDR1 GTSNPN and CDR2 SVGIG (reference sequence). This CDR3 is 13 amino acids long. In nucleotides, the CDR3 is TGTGCTACCGGACAGGGGGTTAATTCACCCCTCCACTTT. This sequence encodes CATGQGVNSPLHF. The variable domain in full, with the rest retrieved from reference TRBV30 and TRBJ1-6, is SQTIHQWPATLVQPVGSPLSLECTVEGTSNPNLYWYRQAAGRGLQLLFYSVGIGQISSEVPQNLSASRPQDRQFILSSKKLLLSDSGFYLCATGQGVNSPLHFGNGTRLTVT.

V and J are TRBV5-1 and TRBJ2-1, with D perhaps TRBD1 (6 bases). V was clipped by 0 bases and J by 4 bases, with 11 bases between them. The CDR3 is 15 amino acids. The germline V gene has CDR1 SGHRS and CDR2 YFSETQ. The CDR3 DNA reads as TGCGCCAGCAGCTTGGCAGGGGCGCAGTACAATGAGCAGTTCTTC. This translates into CASSLAGAQYNEQFF.

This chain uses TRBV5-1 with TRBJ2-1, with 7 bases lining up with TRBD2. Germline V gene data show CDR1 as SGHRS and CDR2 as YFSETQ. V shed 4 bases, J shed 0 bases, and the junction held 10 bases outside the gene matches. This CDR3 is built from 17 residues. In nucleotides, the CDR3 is TGCGCCAGCAGCCCTAGGGCAGCGGGGATCTCCTACAATGAGCAGTTCTTC. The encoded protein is CASSPRAAGISYNEQFF.

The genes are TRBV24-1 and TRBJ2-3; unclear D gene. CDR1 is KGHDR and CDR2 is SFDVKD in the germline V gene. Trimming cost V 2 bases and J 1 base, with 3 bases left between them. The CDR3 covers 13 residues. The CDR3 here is CATSDSGTDTQYF. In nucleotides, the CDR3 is TGTGCCACCAGTGATTCGGGCACAGATACGCAGTATTTT.

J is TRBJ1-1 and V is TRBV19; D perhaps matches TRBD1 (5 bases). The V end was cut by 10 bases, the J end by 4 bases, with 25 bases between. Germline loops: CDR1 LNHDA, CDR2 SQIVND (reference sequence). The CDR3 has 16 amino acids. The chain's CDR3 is CATSGGISGRRTEAFF. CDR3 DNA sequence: TGTGCCACCAGTGGGGGGATCTCAGGGCGGCGCACTGAAGCTTTCTTT. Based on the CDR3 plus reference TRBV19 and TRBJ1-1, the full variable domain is DGGITQSPKYLFRKEGQNVTLSCEQNLNHDAMYWYRQDPGQGLRLIYYSQIVNDFQKGDIAEGYSVSREKKESFPLTVTSAQKNPTAFYLCATSGGISGRRTEAFFGQGTRLTVV.